This entry lists 13 T cell receptor beta chains sequenced from one sample in a study of blood T cell repertoires in COVID-19. TCRdb's table, derived via immunoSEQ multiplex PCR, lists solely in-frame clones and lacks some. The sample lists tens of thousands of clones; roughly 86% were seen once. Sequenced input: peripheral blood. These receptors were taken from a human donor in a cohort sampled during active COVID-19.

The chain recombines TRBV12-3 or TRBV12-4 with TRBJ1-1; weak D call: TRBD1 (5 bases). The V end was cut by 3 bases, the J end by 6 bases, with 11 bases between. The CDR3 length is 13 residues. DNA for the CDR3: TGTGCCAGCAGTTTGCCAGGGCTCTCTGAAGCTTTCTTT. The encoded protein is CASSLPGLSEAFF.

The chain joins TRBV5-4 to TRBJ2-4; a weak D match, TRBD1 (6 bases). CDR3 size: 14 residues. CDR1 and CDR2 (germline): SGHNT, YYREEE (reference sequence). V was clipped by 4 bases and J by 3 bases, with 11 bases between them. In DNA form, the CDR3 reads TGTGCCAGCAGCGGGGACATGGGCAAAAACATTCAGTACTTC. Encoded protein: CASSGDMGKNIQYF. Full variable domain (remainder filled in from reference TRBV5-4 and TRBJ2-4): ETGVTQSPTHLIKTRGQQVTLRCSSQSGHNTVSWYQQALGQGPQFIFQYYREEENGRGNFPPRFSGLQFPNYSSELNVNALELDDSALYLCASSGDMGKNIQYFGAGTRLSVL.

This chain links TRBV7-9 with TRBJ1-2; TRBD1 is a possible D gene (5 bases). Trimming removed 4 bases from V and 0 bases from J, with 9 bases in between. The germline V gene has CDR1 SEHNR and CDR2 FQNEAQ (reference sequence). The CDR3 is 14 residues long. DNA of the CDR3: TGTGCCAGCAGCTCTTACAGGTCTAACTATGGCTACACCTTC. This sequence encodes CASSSYRSNYGYTF.

The chain uses TRBV2 and TRBJ2-1; 7 bases line up with TRBD1. The junction had 13 bases not matched to a gene; V was cut back by 2 bases and J by 15 bases. The CDR3 has 14 residues. Germline loops: CDR1 SNHLY, CDR2 FYNNEI. This chain's CDR3 is CASSENSVTGDPFF. The CDR3 bases are TGTGCCAGCAGTGAAAACTCGGTAACAGGGGATCCGTTCTTC.

This clone was seen a few times. The chain employs TRBV5-1 and TRBJ2-1, with unresolved D. CDR3 size: 13 residues. CDR1 SGHRS and CDR2 YFSETQ come from the germline V gene. The ends were cut back, 4 bases at V and 0 bases at J, with 5 bases in the middle. The CDR3 protein is CASSVGSYNEQFF. The CDR3, as DNA: TGCGCCAGCAGCGTCGGCTCCTACAATGAGCAGTTCTTC.

The chain combines TRBV29-1 with TRBJ2-1; TRBD2 matches at 7 bases. CDR3 length: 11 residues. In germline, CDR1 is SQVTM, CDR2 ANQGSEA. The V and J ends lost 7 bases and 7 bases, in that order; junction bases with no gene match: 4. The CDR3 protein is CSGREGNEQFF. The DNA for the CDR3 is TGCAGCGGCAGGGAGGGGAATGAGCAGTTCTTC.

As for this clone: The junction departs from germline at one end; a sequencing error may be responsible. J is TRBJ2-2 and V is TRBV7-2; 10 bases map to TRBD1. CDR1 is SGHTA, CDR2 FQGNSA, per germline. The length of the CDR3 is 16 residues. This chain's CDR3 is CASNLRGTGAPGELFF. Written as DNA, the CDR3 is TGTGCCAGCAACTTACGCGGGACAGGGGCCCCCGGGGAGCTGTTTTTT. Full variable domain (outside the CDR3, taken from reference TRBV7-2 and TRBJ2-2): GAGVSQSPSNKVTEKGKDVELRCDPISGHTALYWYRQSLGQGLEFLIYFQGNSAPDKSGLPSDRFSAERTGGSVSTLTIQRTQQEDSAVYLCASNLRGTGAPGELFFGEGSRLTVL.

The chain joins TRBV2 to TRBJ2-5; the D gene is possibly TRBD2 (6 bases). This CDR3 is 10 amino acids long. The germline V gene has CDR1 SNHLY and CDR2 FYNNEI. Trimming took 8 bases from V and 5 from J, leaving 6 bases between them. The CDR3 protein is CASGGETQYF. The CDR3 DNA follows: TGTGCCAGCGGGGGGGAGACCCAGTACTTC.

This clone was observed a handful of times. The J gene is TRBJ2-3, the V gene TRBV9, with D uncertain. Trimming cost V 3 bases and J 7 bases, with 24 bases left between them. Germline assignment: CDR1 SGDLS and CDR2 YYNGEE. The CDR3 runs 17 residues. For the CDR3, the DNA is TGTGCCAGCAGCGCCACCGGTGGGCCGGAAAGGCCGAATACGCAGTATTTT. This gives the protein CASSATGGPERPNTQYF.

V is TRBV6-5 and J is TRBJ2-7; no reliable D call. V gave up 6 bases and J gave up 0 bases, with 12 bases separating them. The CDR3 runs to 14 residues. CDR1 and CDR2 (germline): MNHEY, SVGAGI. The CDR3 protein is CASRVAEPSYEQYF. In DNA, the CDR3 is TGTGCCAGCAGAGTGGCAGAACCCTCCTACGAGCAGTACTTC.

The chain couples TRBV19 to TRBJ2-5, with 13 bases aligning to TRBD2. Germline trimming cut 6 bases from V and 7 bases from J; bases unmatched to any gene: 11. Germline values: CDR1 LNHDA, CDR2 SQIVND (reference sequence). The length of the CDR3 is 16 residues. CDR3 region: CASSTLAGGPSVTQYF. The CDR3 coding sequence is TGTGCCAGTAGCACACTAGCGGGGGGGCCCAGTGTGACCCAGTACTTC.

CDR3 nucleotides: TGTGCCAGCAGCTTACAGGGTGTAAGTGGCTACACCTTC. It yields the protein CASSLQGVSGYTF. V and J are TRBV5-4 and TRBJ1-2; D may be TRBD1 (6 bases). This CDR3 contains 13 residues. CDR1 SGHNT and CDR2 YYREEE come from the germline V gene (reference sequence). V gave up 2 bases and J gave up 7 bases, with 12 bases separating them. Drawing the rest from reference TRBV5-4 and TRBJ1-2, the complete variable domain is ETGVTQSPTHLIKTRGQQVTLRCSSQSGHNTVSWYQQALGQGPQFIFQYYREEENGRGNFPPRFSGLQFPNYSSELNVNALELDDSALYLCASSLQGVSGYTFGSGTRLTVV.

The V and J genes are TRBV19 and TRBJ2-7; 7 nucleotides align to TRBD1. The V gene end was trimmed by 5 bases and the J gene end by 6 bases; junction bases not matched to a gene: 22. There are 18 residues in the CDR3. CDR1 is LNHDA and CDR2 is SQIVND in the germline V gene (reference sequence). The CDR3 nucleotides are TGTGCCAGTAGTTTCCGACAGGGCAGTCCCCGAAGGGCAATCGAGCAGTACTTC. Its protein product is CASSFRQGSPRRAIEQYF.